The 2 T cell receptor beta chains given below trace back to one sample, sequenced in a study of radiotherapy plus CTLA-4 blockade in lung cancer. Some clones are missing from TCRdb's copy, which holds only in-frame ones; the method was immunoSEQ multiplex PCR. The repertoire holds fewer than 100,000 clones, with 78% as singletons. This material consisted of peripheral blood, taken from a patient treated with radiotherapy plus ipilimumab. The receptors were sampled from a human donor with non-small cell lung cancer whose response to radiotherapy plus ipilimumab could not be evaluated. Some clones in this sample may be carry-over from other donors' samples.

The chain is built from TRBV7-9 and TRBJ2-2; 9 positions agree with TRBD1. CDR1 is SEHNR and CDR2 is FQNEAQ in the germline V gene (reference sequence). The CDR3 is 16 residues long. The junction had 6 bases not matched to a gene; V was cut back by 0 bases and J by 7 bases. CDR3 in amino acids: CASSLATGQGGGELFF. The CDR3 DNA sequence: TGTGCCAGCAGCTTAGCGACGGGACAGGGTGGCGGGGAGCTGTTTTTT.

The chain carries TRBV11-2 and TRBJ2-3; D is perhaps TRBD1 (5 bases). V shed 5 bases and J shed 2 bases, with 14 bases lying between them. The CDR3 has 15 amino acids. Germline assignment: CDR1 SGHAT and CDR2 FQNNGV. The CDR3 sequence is CASSRTGHSTDTQYF. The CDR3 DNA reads TGTGCCAGCAGCCGCACTGGACATTCCACAGATACGCAGTATTTT.